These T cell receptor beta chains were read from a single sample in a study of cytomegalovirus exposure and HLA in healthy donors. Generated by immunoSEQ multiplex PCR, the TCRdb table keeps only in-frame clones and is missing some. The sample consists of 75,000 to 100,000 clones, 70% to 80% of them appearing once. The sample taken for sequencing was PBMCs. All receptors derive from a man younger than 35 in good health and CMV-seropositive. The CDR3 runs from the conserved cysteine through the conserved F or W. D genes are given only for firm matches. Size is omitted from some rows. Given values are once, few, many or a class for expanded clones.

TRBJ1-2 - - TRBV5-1 CASSPYRANYGYTF TGCGCCAGCAGCCCGTACAGGGCTAACTATGGCTACACCTTC
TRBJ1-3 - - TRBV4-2 CASSQDYPQGTGNTIYF TGTGCCAGCAGCCAAGACTATCCCCAGGGGACGGGAAACACCATATATTTT
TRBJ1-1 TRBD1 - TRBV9 CASSVEAGGDRTEAFF TGTGCCAGCAGCGTAGAGGCAGGGGGCGATCGCACTGAAGCTTTCTTT
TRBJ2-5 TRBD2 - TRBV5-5 CASSLASGVAGFQETQYF TGTGCCAGCAGCTTGGCTAGCGGGGTAGCAGGTTTTCAAGAGACCCAGTACTTC
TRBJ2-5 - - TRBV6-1 CASRDLLPQYF TGTGCCAGCCGGGACTTACTACCCCAGTACTTC
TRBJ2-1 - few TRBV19 CASSIVGERQFF TGTGCCAGTAGTATAGTAGGGGAACGGCAGTTCTTC
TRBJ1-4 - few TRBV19 CASSIGGLDEKLFF TGTGCCAGTAGTATCGGGGGGCTTGATGAAAAACTGTTTTTT
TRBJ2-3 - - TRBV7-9 CASSLAATDTQYF TGTGCCAGCAGCTTAGCGGCCACAGATACGCAGTATTTT
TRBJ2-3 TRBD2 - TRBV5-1 CASSLTGGGTDTQYF TGCGCCAGCAGCTTGACGGGGGGGGGCACAGATACGCAGTATTTT
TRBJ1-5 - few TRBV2 CASSGKGTNQPQHF TGTGCCAGCAGTGGGAAGGGGACAAATCAGCCCCAGCATTTT
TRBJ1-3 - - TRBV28 CASSFLGQVRSGNTIYF TGTGCCAGCAGTTTTTTGGGGCAGGTCAGATCTGGAAACACCATATATTTT
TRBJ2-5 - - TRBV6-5 CASSYLGLQETQYF TGTGCCAGCAGTTACTTGGGCCTCCAAGAGACCCAGTACTTC
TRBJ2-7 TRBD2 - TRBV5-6 CASSFKVAGGNEQYF TGTGCCAGCAGCTTCAAAGTAGCGGGGGGAAACGAGCAGTACTTC
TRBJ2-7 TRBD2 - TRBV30 CARTSGGGLSHEQYF TGTGCCAGAACTAGCGGGGGGGGATTGAGCCACGAGCAGTACTTC
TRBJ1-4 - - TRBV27 CASATGTQVGGEKLFF TGTGCCAGCGCCACCGGGACACAGGTTGGAGGTGAAAAACTGTTTTTT
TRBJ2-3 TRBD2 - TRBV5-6 CASSLDQRGGYF TGTGCCAGCAGCTTGGATCAGCGGGGAGGGTATTTT
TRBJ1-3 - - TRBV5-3 CARSAGRAGNTIYF TGTGCCAGAAGCGCCGGGAGGGCTGGAAACACCATATATTTT
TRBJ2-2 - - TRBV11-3 CASSPTRETNTGELFF TGTGCCAGCAGCCCGACCAGGGAAACAAACACCGGGGAGCTGTTTTTT
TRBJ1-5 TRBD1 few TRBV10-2 CASSSDAGDSALWNQPQHF TGCGCCAGCAGTAGTGACGCCGGGGACAGTGCCCTGTGGAATCAGCCCCAGCATTTT
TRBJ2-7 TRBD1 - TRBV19 CASRHDRGEQYF TGTGCCAGTAGGCATGACAGGGGCGAGCAGTACTTC
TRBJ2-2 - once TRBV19 CASSTRGTKNTGELFF TGTGCCAGTAGTACTCGCGGAACCAAGAACACCGGGGAGCTGTTTTTT
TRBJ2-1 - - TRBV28 CASILGGQYNEQFF -
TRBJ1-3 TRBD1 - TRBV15 CATSTPDRGVGNTIYF TGTGCCACCAGCACCCCCGACAGGGGAGTTGGAAACACCATATATTTT
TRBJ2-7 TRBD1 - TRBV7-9 CASSLGGTAYEQYF TGTGCCAGCAGCTTAGGAGGGACAGCCTACGAGCAGTACTTC
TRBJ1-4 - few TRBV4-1 CASSQVEGGNEKLFF TGCGCCAGCAGCCAAGTCGAAGGGGGAAATGAAAAACTGTTTTTT
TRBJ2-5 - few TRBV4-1 CASSQEGSLETQYF TGCGCCAGCAGCCAAGAGGGCAGCCTCGAGACCCAGTACTTC
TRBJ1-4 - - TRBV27 CASSLPRVGGLFF TGTGCCAGCAGTCTCCCCCGGGTAGGTGGACTGTTTTTT
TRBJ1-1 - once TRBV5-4 CASKVFEGGTNTEAFF TGTGCCAGCAAAGTGTTCGAAGGAGGAACGAACACTGAAGCTTTCTTT
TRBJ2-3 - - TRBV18 CASSPLPTDTQYF TGTGCCAGCTCACCACTTCCTACAGATACGCAGTATTTT
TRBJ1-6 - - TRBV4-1 CASSQDRDLGNSPLHF TGCGCCAGCAGCCAAGACAGGGATCTAGGTAATTCACCCCTCCACTTT
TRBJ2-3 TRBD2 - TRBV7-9 CASNTLKGLAGVNTQYF TGTGCCAGCAACACCCTTAAGGGACTAGCGGGGGTGAATACGCAGTATTTT
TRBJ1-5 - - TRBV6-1 CASSKDGSNQPQHF TGTGCCAGCAGTAAAGACGGTAGCAATCAGCCCCAGCATTTT
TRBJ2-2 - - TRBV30 CAGQRAGLANTGELFF TGTGCCGGACAGAGGGCGGGCCTAGCGAACACCGGGGAGCTGTTTTTT
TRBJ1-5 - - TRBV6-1 CASSDLETGPQHF TGTGCCAGCAGTGACCTTGAAACAGGGCCCCAGCATTTT
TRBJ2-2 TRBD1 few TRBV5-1 CASSEGTGDTGELFF TGCGCCAGCAGCGAAGGGACAGGGGACACCGGGGAGCTGTTTTTT
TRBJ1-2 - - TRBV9 CASSGHRAGAPNYGYTF TGTGCCAGCAGCGGACATCGGGCAGGGGCTCCGAACTATGGCTACACCTTC
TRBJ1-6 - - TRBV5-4 CASSLVAPGSPLHF TGTGCCAGCAGCTTGGTTGCGCCGGGTTCACCCCTCCACTTT
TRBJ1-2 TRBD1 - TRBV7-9 CASSPRQGANYGYTF TGTGCCAGCAGCCCGCGACAGGGGGCTAACTATGGCTACACCTTC
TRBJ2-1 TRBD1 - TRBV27 CASSSGTDYNEQFF TGTGCCAGCAGTTCCGGGACAGACTACAATGAGCAGTTCTTC
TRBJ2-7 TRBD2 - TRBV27 CASSLGGGSTREQYF TGTGCCAGCAGTTTAGGGGGGGGTTCCACTAGGGAGCAGTACTTC
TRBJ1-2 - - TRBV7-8 CASSGVQGNYGYTF TGTGCCAGCAGCGGGGTACAGGGTAACTATGGCTACACCTTC